This T cell receptor (beta chain) derives from a study of T-cell reconstitution after alpha-beta-depleted transplantation in children. Whole-study results and caveats: T-cell counts and diversity at one year following transplant were attributed mainly to newly produced T cells. Reportedly, roughly two months post-transplant, alpha-beta T cells arose from several hundred expanded graft clones.

Molecular barcoding with unique molecular identifiers was used for the TCRbeta library. TCRdb itself ran the PCR reads through MiXCR, one entry per CDR3 protein. The repertoire includes 120,000 to 150,000 distinct CDR3 sequences, more than 8% of them detected once, and over 15% sits in the top ten. Trimming shortened V by 5 bases and J by 4 bases, and 6 bases separated the two germline ends. CDR3 size: 10 residues. CDR1 is DFQATT, CDR2 SNEGSKA, per germline (reference sequence). This clonotype showed up many times. Its antigen is currently unknown. The J gene is TRBJ2-7, the V gene TRBV20-1; D tentatively reads TRBD1 or TRBD2 (5 bases each). The specimen was PBMCs, mostly from graft donor cells, collected 180 days after TCRalphabeta/CD19-depleted stem cell transplant. The origin of this receptor is a female patient between 2 and 15 years old who had a stem cell transplant for congenital amegakaryocytic thrombocytopenia, so the T cells may come from the graft donor. CDR3 protein: CSAGGYEQYF. CDR3 bases: TGCAGTGCTGGGGGATACGAGCAGTACTTC.